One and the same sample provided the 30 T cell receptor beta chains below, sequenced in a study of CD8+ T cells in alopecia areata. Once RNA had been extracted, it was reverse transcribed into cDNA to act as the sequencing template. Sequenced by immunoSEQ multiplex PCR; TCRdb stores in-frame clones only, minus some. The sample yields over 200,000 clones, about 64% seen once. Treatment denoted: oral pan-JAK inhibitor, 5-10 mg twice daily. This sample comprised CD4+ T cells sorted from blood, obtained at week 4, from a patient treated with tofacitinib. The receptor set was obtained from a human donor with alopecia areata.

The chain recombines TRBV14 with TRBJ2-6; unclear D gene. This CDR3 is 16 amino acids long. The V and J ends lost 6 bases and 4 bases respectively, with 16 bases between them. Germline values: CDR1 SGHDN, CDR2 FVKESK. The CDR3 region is CASSRAATSGANVLTF. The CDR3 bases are TGTGCCAGCAGTCGAGCCGCCACGTCGGGGGCCAACGTCCTGACTTTC.

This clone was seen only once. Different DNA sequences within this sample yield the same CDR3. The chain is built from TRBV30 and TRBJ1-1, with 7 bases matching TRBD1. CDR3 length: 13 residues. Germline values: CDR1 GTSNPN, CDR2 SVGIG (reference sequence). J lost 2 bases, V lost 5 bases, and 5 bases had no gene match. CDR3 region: CAWSRQGNTEAFF. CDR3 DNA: TGTGCCTGGTCAAGACAGGGTAACACTGAAGCTTTCTTT.

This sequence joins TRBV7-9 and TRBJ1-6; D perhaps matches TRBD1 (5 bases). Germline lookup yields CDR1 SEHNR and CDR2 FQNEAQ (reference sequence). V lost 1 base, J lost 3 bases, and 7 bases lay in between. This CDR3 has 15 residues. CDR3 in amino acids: CASSLGTLYNSPLHF. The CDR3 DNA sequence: TGTGCCAGCAGCTTAGGGACACTCTATAATTCACCCCTCCACTTT. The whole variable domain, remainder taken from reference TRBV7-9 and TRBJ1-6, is DTGVSQNPRHKITKRGQNVTFRCDPISEHNRLYWYRQTLGQGPEFLTYFQNEAQLEKSRLLSDRFSAERPKGSFSTLEIQRTEQGDSAMYLCASSLGTLYNSPLHFGNGTRLTVT.

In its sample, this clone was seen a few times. The CDR3 here is CASSQDVTGVNSPLHF. The CDR3 nucleotides are TGCGCCAGCAGCCAAGATGTGACAGGGGTTAATTCACCCCTCCACTTT. This sequence joins TRBV4-3 and TRBJ1-6, with 8 bases fitting TRBD1. This CDR3 is built from 16 residues. Germline V gene lookup returns CDR1 LGHNA and CDR2 YSLEER. The ends lost 0 bases at V and 6 bases at J; junction bases unmatched: 4.

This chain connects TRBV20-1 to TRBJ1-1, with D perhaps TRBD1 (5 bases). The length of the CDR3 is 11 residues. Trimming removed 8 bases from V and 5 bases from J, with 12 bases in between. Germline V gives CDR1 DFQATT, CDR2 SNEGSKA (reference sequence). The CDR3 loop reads CSTVGRTEAFF. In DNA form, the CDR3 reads TGCAGTACTGTGGGGCGGACTGAAGCTTTCTTT.

Written as DNA, the CDR3 is TGTGCCTGGGATCGGGACACCGCGACCCAGTACTTC. This sequence encodes CAWDRDTATQYF. The chain carries TRBV30 and TRBJ2-5; D is possibly TRBD1 (6 bases). CDR1 and CDR2 (germline): GTSNPN, SVGIG (reference sequence). The V and J ends lost 5 bases and 7 bases respectively, with 14 bases between them. CDR3 length equals 12 residues.

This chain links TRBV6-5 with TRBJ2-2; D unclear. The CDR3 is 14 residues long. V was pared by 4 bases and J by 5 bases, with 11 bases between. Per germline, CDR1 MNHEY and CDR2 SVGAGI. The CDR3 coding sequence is TGTGCCAGCAGTTTTCCCCCTGGGACCGGGGAGCTGTTTTTT. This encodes CASSFPPGTGELFF.

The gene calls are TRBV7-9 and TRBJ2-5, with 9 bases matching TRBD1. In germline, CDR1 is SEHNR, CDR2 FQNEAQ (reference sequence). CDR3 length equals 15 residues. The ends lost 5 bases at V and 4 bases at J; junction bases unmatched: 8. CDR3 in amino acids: CASSQPYRGRETQYF. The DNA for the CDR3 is TGTGCCAGCAGCCAACCTTACAGGGGGCGAGAGACCCAGTACTTC.

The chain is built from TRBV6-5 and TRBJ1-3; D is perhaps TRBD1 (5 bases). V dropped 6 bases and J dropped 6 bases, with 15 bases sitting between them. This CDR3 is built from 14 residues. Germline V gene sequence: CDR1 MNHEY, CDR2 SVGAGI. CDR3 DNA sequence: TGTGCCAGCAGAGCCGGGACCTTTGCAAACACCATATATTTT. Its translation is CASRAGTFANTIYF.

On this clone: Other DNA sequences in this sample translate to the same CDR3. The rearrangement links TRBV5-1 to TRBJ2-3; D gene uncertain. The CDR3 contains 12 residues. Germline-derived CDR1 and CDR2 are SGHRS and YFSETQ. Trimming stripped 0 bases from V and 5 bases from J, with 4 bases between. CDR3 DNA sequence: TGCGCCAGCAGCTTGGTAGGAGATACGCAGTATTTT. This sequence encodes CASSLVGDTQYF.

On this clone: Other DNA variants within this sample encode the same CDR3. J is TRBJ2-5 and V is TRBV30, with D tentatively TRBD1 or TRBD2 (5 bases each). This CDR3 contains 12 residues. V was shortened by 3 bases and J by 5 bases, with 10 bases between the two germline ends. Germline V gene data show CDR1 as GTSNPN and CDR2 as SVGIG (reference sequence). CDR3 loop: CAWSGAGETQYF. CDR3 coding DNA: TGTGCCTGGAGCGGGGCCGGGGAGACCCAGTACTTC.

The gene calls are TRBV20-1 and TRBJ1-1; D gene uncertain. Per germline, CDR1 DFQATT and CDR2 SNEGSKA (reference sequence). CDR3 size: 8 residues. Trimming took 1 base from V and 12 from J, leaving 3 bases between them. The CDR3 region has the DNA TGCAGTGCTAGAGGGCCTTTCTTT. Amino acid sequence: CSARGPFF.

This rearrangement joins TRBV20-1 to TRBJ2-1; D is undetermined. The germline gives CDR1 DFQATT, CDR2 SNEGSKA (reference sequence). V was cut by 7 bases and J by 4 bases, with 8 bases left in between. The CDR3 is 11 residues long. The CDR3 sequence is CSVERYNEQFF. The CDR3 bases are TGCAGTGTCGAGAGGTACAATGAGCAGTTCTTC.

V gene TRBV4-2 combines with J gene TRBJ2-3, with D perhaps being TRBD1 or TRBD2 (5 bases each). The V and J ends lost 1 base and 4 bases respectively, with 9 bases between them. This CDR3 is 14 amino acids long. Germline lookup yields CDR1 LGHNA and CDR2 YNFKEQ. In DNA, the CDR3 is TGTGCCAGCAGCCAAGGGGACCGGGCAGATACGCAGTATTTT. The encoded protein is CASSQGDRADTQYF.

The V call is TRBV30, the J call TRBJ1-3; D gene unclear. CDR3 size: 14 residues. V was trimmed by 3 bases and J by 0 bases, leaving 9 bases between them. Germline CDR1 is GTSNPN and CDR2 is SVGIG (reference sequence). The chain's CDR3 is CAWSGLLSGNTIYF. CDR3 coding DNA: TGTGCCTGGAGCGGACTCCTCTCTGGAAACACCATATATTTT.

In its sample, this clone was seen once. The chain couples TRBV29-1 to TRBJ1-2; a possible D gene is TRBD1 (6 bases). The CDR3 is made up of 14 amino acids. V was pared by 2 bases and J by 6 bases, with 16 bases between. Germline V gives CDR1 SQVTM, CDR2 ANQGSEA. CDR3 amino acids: CSVEMGASRDGYTF. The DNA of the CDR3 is TGCAGCGTTGAAATGGGGGCTTCCCGGGATGGCTACACCTTC.

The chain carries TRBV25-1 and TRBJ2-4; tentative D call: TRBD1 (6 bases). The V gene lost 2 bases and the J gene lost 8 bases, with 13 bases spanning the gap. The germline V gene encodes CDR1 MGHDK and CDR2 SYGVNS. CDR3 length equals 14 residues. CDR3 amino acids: CASSEGQGLDIQYF. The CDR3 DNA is TGTGCCAGCAGTGAAGGTCAGGGGTTGGACATTCAGTACTTC.

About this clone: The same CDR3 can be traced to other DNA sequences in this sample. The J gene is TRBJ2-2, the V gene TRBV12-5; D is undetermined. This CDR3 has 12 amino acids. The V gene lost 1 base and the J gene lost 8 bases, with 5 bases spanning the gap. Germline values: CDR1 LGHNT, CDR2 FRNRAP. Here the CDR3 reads CASGLGPGELFF. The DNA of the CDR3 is TGTGCTAGTGGTTTGGGACCTGGGGAGCTGTTTTTT.

This chain's CDR3 is CASSLVLGLTDTQYF. The CDR3 region has the DNA TGCGCCAGCAGCTTGGTCCTGGGGCTCACAGATACGCAGTATTTT. The chain is built from TRBV5-1 and TRBJ2-3, with a tentative D call TRBD1 (5 bases). The CDR3 consists of 15 residues. Trimming stripped 0 bases from V and 2 bases from J, with 10 bases between. Germline CDR1 reads SGHRS; CDR2 reads YFSETQ.

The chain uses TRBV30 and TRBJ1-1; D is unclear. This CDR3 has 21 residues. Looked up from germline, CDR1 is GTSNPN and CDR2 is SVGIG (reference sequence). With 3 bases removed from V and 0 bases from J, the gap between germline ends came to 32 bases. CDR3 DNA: TGTGCCTGGAGCAAGAGCCGTGTATTTTGGGCCAACGCTGGCATGAACACTGAAGCTTTCTTT. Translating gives CAWSKSRVFWANAGMNTEAFF. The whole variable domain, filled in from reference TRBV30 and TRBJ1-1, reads SQTIHQWPATLVQPVGSPLSLECTVEGTSNPNLYWYRQAAGRGLQLLFYSVGIGQISSEVPQNLSASRPQDRQFILSSKKLLLSDSGFYLCAWSKSRVFWANAGMNTEAFFGQGTRLTVV.

CDR3 in amino acids: CSVQVRGRGHYNEQFF. The CDR3 nucleotides read TGCAGCGTCCAGGTCAGGGGGAGAGGACACTACAATGAGCAGTTCTTC. The chain uses TRBV29-1 and TRBJ2-1, with 7 bases aligning to TRBD1. Germline values: CDR1 SQVTM, CDR2 ANQGSEA. The CDR3 has 16 amino acids. V lost 6 bases, J lost 3 bases, and 14 bases stayed unmatched.

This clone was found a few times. The CDR3 loop reads CASTGSRTDTQYF. CDR3 in DNA: TGTGCCAGTACAGGGAGCCGCACAGATACGCAGTATTTT. This chain uses TRBV27 with TRBJ2-3; tentative D call: TRBD1 (6 bases). V lost 9 bases and J lost 1, with 11 bases in between. From germline, CDR1 is MNHEY and CDR2 SMNVEV (reference sequence). This CDR3 is 13 amino acids long.

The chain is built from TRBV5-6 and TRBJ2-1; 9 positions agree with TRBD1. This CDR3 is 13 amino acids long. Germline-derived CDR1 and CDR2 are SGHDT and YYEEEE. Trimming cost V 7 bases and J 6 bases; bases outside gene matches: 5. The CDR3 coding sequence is TGTGCCAGCTGCCGGGACAGGGTCAATGAGCAGTTCTTC. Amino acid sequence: CASCRDRVNEQFF.

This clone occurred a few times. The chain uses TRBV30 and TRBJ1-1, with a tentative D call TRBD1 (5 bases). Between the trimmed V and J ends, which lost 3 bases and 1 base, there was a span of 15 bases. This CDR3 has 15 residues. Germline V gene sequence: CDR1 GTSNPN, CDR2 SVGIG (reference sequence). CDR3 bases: TGTGCCTGGAGGGGGGGAGGATCATGGAACACTGAAGCTTTCTTT. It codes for CAWRGGGSWNTEAFF.

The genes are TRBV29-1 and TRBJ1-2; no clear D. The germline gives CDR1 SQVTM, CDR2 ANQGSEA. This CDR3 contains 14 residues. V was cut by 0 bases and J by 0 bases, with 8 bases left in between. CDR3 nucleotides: TGCAGCGTTGAAGAGGCGGCAACTAACTATGGCTACACCTTC. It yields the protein CSVEEAATNYGYTF.

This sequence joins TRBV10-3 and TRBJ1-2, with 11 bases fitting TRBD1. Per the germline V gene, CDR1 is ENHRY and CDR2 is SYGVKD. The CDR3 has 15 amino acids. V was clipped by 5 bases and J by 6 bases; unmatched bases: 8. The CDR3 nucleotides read TGTGCCATCAGTTCGAGGACAGGGGGCGAGAATGGCTACACCTTC. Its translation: CAISSRTGGENGYTF.

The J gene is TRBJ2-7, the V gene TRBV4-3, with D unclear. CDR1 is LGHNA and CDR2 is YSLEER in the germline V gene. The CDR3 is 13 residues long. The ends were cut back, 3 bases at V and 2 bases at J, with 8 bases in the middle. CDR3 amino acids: CASSQSSTYEQYF. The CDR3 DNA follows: TGCGCCAGCAGCCAGTCATCTACCTACGAGCAGTACTTC.

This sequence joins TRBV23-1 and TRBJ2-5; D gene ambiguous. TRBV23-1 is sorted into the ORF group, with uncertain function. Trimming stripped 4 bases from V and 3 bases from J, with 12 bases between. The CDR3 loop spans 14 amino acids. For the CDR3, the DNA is TGCGCCAGCAGTCCGGAAGGTTTCGAAGAGACCCAGTACTTC. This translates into CASSPEGFEETQYF.

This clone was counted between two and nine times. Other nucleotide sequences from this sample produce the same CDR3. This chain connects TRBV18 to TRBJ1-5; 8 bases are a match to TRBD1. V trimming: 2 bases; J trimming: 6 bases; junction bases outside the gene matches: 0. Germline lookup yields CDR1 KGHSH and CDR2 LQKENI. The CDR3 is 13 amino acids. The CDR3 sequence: CASSPDRGQPQHF. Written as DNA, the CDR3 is TGTGCCAGCTCACCAGACAGGGGTCAGCCCCAGCATTTT.

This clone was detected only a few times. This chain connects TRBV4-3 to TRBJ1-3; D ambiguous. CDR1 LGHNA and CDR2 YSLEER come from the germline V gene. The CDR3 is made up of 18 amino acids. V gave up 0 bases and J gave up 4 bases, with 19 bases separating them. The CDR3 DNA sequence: TGCGCCAGCAGCCAAGATCTCTACTCACTACTTATCGGAAACACCATATATTTT. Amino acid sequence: CASSQDLYSLLIGNTIYF.